A selection of T cell receptor beta chains follows, all from one sample in a study of shared clonotypes between healthy human individuals. TCRdb's table, derived via immunoSEQ multiplex PCR, lists solely in-frame clones and lacks some. The sample includes about 2 million clones, 90% to 95% of them seen just once. The sequencing input was naive CD4+ T cells sorted from blood. Receptors originate from a man younger than 35 in good health. CDR3s include the opening cysteine and the closing phenylalanine or tryptophan. The order of the fields is J gene, clone size, V gene, D gene, CDR3 protein, CDR3 DNA. The D gene is left open where the match is weak. The listing skips clone size in some rows; elsewhere it reads once, few, many or a size class.

J: TRBJ1-1
size: NA
V: TRBV6-6
D: NA
CDR3: CASSNKGGNTEAFF
DNA: TGTGCCAGCAGTAATAAAGGGGGGAACACTGAAGCTTTCTTT

J: TRBJ1-2
size: NA
V: TRBV7-2
D: TRBD1
CDR3: CASSPRDRVWDGYTF
DNA: TGTGCCAGCAGCCCCCGGGACAGGGTTTGGGATGGCTACACCTTC

J: TRBJ2-3
size: NA
V: TRBV10-2
D: TRBD2
CDR3: CASSEGPASGRLDTQYF
DNA: TGCGCCAGCAGTGAGGGCCCGGCTAGCGGGAGGTTAGATACGCAGTATTTT

J: TRBJ2-1
size: once
V: TRBV7-9
D: NA
CDR3: CASSFRHEQFF
DNA: TGTGCCAGCAGCTTCCGCCATGAGCAGTTCTTC

J: TRBJ2-7
size: NA
V: TRBV18
D: NA
CDR3: CASSPGRIYEQYF
DNA: TGTGCCAGCTCACCGGGACGGATCTACGAGCAGTACTTC

J: TRBJ2-7
size: NA
V: TRBV7-9
D: TRBD2
CDR3: CASSEGLAGEYEQYF
DNA: TGTGCCAGCAGCGAGGGACTAGCGGGAGAATACGAGCAGTACTTC

J: TRBJ1-1
size: NA
V: TRBV30
D: NA
CDR3: CAWSVGWVQGEAFF
DNA: TGTGCCTGGAGTGTAGGTTGGGTACAGGGTGAAGCTTTCTTT

J: TRBJ1-6
size: NA
V: TRBV11-2
D: NA
CDR3: CASSLDRGSLGNSPLHF
DNA: TGTGCCAGCAGCTTAGATCGGGGGAGCTTGGGAAATTCACCCCTCCACTTT

J: TRBJ2-3
size: NA
V: TRBV5-1
D: NA
CDR3: CASSYVPSNTQYF
DNA: TGCGCCAGCAGCTATGTGCCCTCGAATACGCAGTATTTT

J: TRBJ1-2
size: once
V: TRBV10-3
D: TRBD1
CDR3: CAISRQGEGYTF
DNA: TGTGCCATCAGCCGACAGGGAGAAGGCTACACCTTC

J: TRBJ2-7
size: NA
V: TRBV11-2
D: TRBD2
CDR3: CASSAFLAGDLYEQYF
DNA: TGTGCCAGCAGCGCATTCCTAGCGGGCGACCTATACGAGCAGTACTTC

J: TRBJ1-1
size: NA
V: TRBV2
D: NA
CDR3: CASSRWPEAFF
DNA: TGTGCCAGTTCCAGGTGGCCTGAAGCTTTCTTT

J: TRBJ1-5
size: NA
V: TRBV6-5
D: TRBD1
CDR3: CASSRGGQSNQPQHF
DNA: TGTGCCAGCAGTCGAGGGGGACAGAGCAATCAGCCCCAGCATTTT

J: TRBJ1-2
size: NA
V: TRBV30
D: NA
CDR3: CAWSTQGDGYTF
DNA: TGTGCCTGGAGTACACAGGGCGATGGCTACACCTTC

J: TRBJ2-7
size: NA
V: TRBV6-5
D: TRBD1
CDR3: CASTSPGQGAYEQYF
DNA: TGTGCCAGCACCTCACCGGGCCAGGGGGCTTACGAGCAGTACTTC

J: TRBJ1-2
size: NA
V: TRBV6-5
D: NA
CDR3: CASSYSIAGGDGYTF
DNA: TGTGCCAGCAGTTACTCGATAGCGGGGGGAGATGGCTACACCTTC

J: TRBJ2-7
size: NA
V: TRBV6-1
D: TRBD2
CDR3: CASTPGGSGYEQYF
DNA: TGTGCCAGCACCCCCGGGGGGTCGGGCTACGAGCAGTACTTC

J: TRBJ1-5
size: NA
V: TRBV6-4
D: NA
CDR3: CASSDRGKGLLGKSNQPQHF
DNA: TGTGCCAGCAGTGACAGGGGGAAAGGACTTTTGGGCAAAAGCAATCAGCCCCAGCATTTT

J: TRBJ2-2
size: once
V: TRBV19
D: TRBD1
CDR3: CASSSGRGTTGELFF
DNA: TGTGCCAGTAGTTCCGGCAGGGGGACCACCGGGGAGCTGTTTTTT

J: TRBJ2-7
size: NA
V: TRBV30
D: NA
CDR3: CAWSVPGYEQYF
DNA: TGTGCCTGGAGTGTGCCGGGATACGAGCAGTACTTC

J: TRBJ1-2
size: NA
V: TRBV19
D: TRBD1
CDR3: CASSTRTGTYGYTF
DNA: TGTGCCAGTAGTACGAGGACAGGGACCTATGGCTACACCTTC

J: TRBJ1-6
size: NA
V: TRBV27
D: NA
CDR3: CASSPSGVGRESPLHF
DNA: TGTGCCAGCAGTCCCTCGGGGGTGGGGAGAGAGTCACCCCTCCACTTT

J: TRBJ1-1
size: NA
V: TRBV7-9
D: TRBD1
CDR3: CASSLGDRGRGTEAFF
DNA: TGTGCCAGCAGCTTAGGGGACAGGGGGCGAGGCACTGAAGCTTTCTTT

J: TRBJ2-7
size: once
V: TRBV7-2
D: TRBD2
CDR3: CASSFAGTSGRASSYEQYF
DNA: TGTGCCAGCAGCTTCGCGGGGACTAGCGGGAGGGCCTCGTCCTACGAGCAGTACTTC

J: TRBJ1-1
size: NA
V: TRBV5-1
D: NA
CDR3: CASYPDSPLGNTEAFF
DNA: TGCGCCAGCTACCCGGACTCTCCACTCGGGAACACTGAAGCTTTCTTT

J: TRBJ2-7
size: once
V: TRBV11-1
D: TRBD1
CDR3: CASSPSTGGYEQYF
DNA: TGTGCCAGCAGCCCGTCGACAGGGGGCTACGAGCAGTACTTC

J: TRBJ2-1
size: NA
V: TRBV5-4
D: NA
CDR3: CASSLTVYNEQFF
DNA: TGTGCCAGCAGCTTGACGGTCTACAATGAGCAGTTCTTC

J: TRBJ2-3
size: NA
V: TRBV14
D: TRBD1
CDR3: CASSQVGQGTQYF
DNA: TGTGCCAGCAGCCAAGTAGGACAGGGTACGCAGTATTTT

J: TRBJ1-1
size: NA
V: TRBV10-1
D: NA
CDR3: CASSESGGEAFF
DNA: TGCGCCAGCAGTGAGTCAGGGGGTGAAGCTTTCTTT

J: TRBJ1-1
size: NA
V: TRBV10-3
D: NA
CDR3: CAISESAQIRGAEAFF
DNA: TGTGCCATCAGTGAGTCTGCCCAAATAAGGGGCGCTGAAGCTTTCTTT

J: TRBJ1-3
size: NA
V: TRBV7-9
D: NA
CDR3: CASSFPGLSSGNTIYF
DNA: TGTGCCAGCAGCTTTCCGGGACTGAGCTCTGGAAACACCATATATTTT

J: TRBJ2-6
size: NA
V: TRBV7-9
D: NA
CDR3: CASSSQPSGANVLTF
DNA: TGTGCCAGCAGCTCCCAGCCCTCTGGGGCCAACGTCCTGACTTTC

J: TRBJ1-1
size: NA
V: TRBV5-1
D: NA
CDR3: CASSFDRLNTEAFF
DNA: TGCGCCAGCAGCTTCGACAGGTTGAACACTGAAGCTTTCTTT

J: TRBJ1-1
size: NA
V: TRBV28
D: NA
CDR3: CASRAVTFSGETFF
DNA: TGTGCCAGCAGGGCAGTTACGTTCTCCGGCGAAACTTTCTTT

J: TRBJ2-7
size: NA
V: TRBV5-6
D: TRBD1
CDR3: CASKGQGPSYEQYF
DNA: TGTGCCAGCAAGGGACAGGGGCCCTCCTACGAGCAGTACTTC

J: TRBJ1-1
size: NA
V: TRBV11-2
D: TRBD1
CDR3: CASSLGQESAEAFF
DNA: TGTGCCAGCAGCTTGGGACAGGAAAGCGCTGAAGCTTTCTTT

J: TRBJ1-4
size: NA
V: TRBV5-1
D: TRBD1
CDR3: CASSSFGTGDEKLFF
DNA: TGCGCCAGCAGCTCCTTCGGGACAGGGGATGAAAAACTGTTTTTT

J: TRBJ2-5
size: NA
V: TRBV5-1
D: NA
CDR3: CASSQYQETQYF
DNA: TGCGCCAGCAGCCAGTACCAAGAGACCCAGTACTTC

J: TRBJ1-2
size: NA
V: TRBV6-1
D: NA
CDR3: CASSEPMGAVGYTF
DNA: TGTGCCAGCAGTGAACCGATGGGAGCGGTAGGCTACACCTTC

J: TRBJ1-4
size: NA
V: TRBV30
D: TRBD1
CDR3: CAWSTGGATNEKLFF
DNA: TGTGCCTGGAGTACAGGGGGAGCGACTAATGAAAAACTGTTTTTT

J: TRBJ1-5
size: once
V: TRBV6-5
D: NA
CDR3: CASSPHDSFNQPQHF
DNA: TGTGCCAGCAGTCCACACGACAGTTTTAATCAGCCCCAGCATTTT

J: TRBJ2-1
size: NA
V: TRBV6-6
D: NA
CDR3: CASSQGTGSEQFF
DNA: TGTGCCAGCAGTCAGGGTACAGGGAGTGAGCAGTTCTTC

J: TRBJ2-1
size: NA
V: TRBV7-2
D: TRBD1
CDR3: CASSSGQGAMNEQFF
DNA: TGTGCCAGCAGCTCAGGACAGGGGGCAATGAATGAGCAGTTCTTC

J: TRBJ1-6
size: NA
V: TRBV7-2
D: TRBD1
CDR3: CASSLYHRDRANSPLHF
DNA: TGTGCCAGCAGCTTATACCACCGGGACAGGGCGAATTCACCCCTCCACTTT

J: TRBJ1-1
size: NA
V: TRBV18
D: NA
CDR3: CASSPEGQLNTEAFF
DNA: TGTGCCAGCTCACCGGAAGGACAGTTGAACACTGAAGCTTTCTTT

J: TRBJ1-1
size: NA
V: TRBV18
D: TRBD1
CDR3: CASSPRTGGNTEAFF
DNA: TGTGCCAGCTCACCTAGGACAGGGGGGAACACTGAAGCTTTCTTT

J: TRBJ1-2
size: once
V: TRBV19
D: TRBD1
CDR3: CASQRQGRHGYTF
DNA: TGTGCCAGTCAGAGACAGGGAAGACATGGCTACACCTTC

J: TRBJ1-5
size: NA
V: TRBV6-1
D: NA
CDR3: CASRSGITNQPQHF
DNA: TGTGCCAGCAGAAGTGGAATAACCAATCAGCCCCAGCATTTT

J: TRBJ1-6
size: NA
V: TRBV25-1
D: TRBD1
CDR3: CASGRTGDNSPLHF
DNA: TGTGCCAGCGGGCGGACAGGAGATAATTCACCCCTCCACTTT

J: TRBJ1-1
size: NA
V: TRBV6-4
D: TRBD1
CDR3: CASSDSQGPRSAFF
DNA: TGTGCCAGCAGTGATTCACAGGGGCCACGGTCAGCTTTCTTT

J: TRBJ1-4
size: NA
V: TRBV4-3
D: TRBD1
CDR3: CASSQGTGSEKLFF
DNA: TGCGCCAGCAGCCAGGGGACAGGGAGTGAAAAACTGTTTTTT

J: TRBJ1-3
size: NA
V: TRBV4-1
D: NA
CDR3: CASSQEWGASGNTIYF
DNA: TGCGCCAGCAGCCAGGAATGGGGAGCCTCTGGAAACACCATATATTTT

J: TRBJ1-5
size: NA
V: TRBV7-2
D: NA
CDR3: CASSLDGRRAHQPQHF
DNA: TGTGCCAGCAGCTTAGATGGCAGAAGAGCACATCAGCCCCAGCATTTT

J: TRBJ1-1
size: NA
V: TRBV27
D: TRBD1
CDR3: CASSFMRGRGGNTEAFF
DNA: TGTGCCAGCAGTTTTATGAGGGGGCGGGGAGGTAACACTGAAGCTTTCTTT

J: TRBJ1-1
size: NA
V: TRBV5-3
D: NA
CDR3: CARSDVHTEAFF
DNA: TGTGCCAGAAGCGACGTACACACTGAAGCTTTCTTT

J: TRBJ2-1
size: NA
V: TRBV19
D: NA
CDR3: CASSIGAKGSYNEQFF
DNA: TGTGCCAGTAGTATAGGAGCTAAGGGCTCCTACAATGAGCAGTTCTTC

J: TRBJ1-5
size: NA
V: TRBV6-1
D: TRBD1
CDR3: CASSGDRGGQPQHF
DNA: TGTGCCAGCAGTGGTGACAGGGGAGGTCAGCCCCAGCATTTT

J: TRBJ2-2
size: NA
V: TRBV7-2
D: TRBD2
CDR3: CASRGTSGYTGELFF
DNA: TGTGCCAGCCGTGGGACTAGCGGGTACACCGGGGAGCTGTTTTTT

J: TRBJ2-1
size: NA
V: TRBV6-1
D: TRBD2
CDR3: CASSLLAGGPGEQFF
DNA: TGTGCCAGCAGCCTTTTAGCGGGAGGGCCCGGTGAGCAGTTCTTC

J: TRBJ2-7
size: NA
V: TRBV9
D: TRBD1
CDR3: CASSVGTGGLYEQYF
DNA: TGTGCCAGCAGCGTAGGGACAGGGGGTCTCTACGAGCAGTACTTC